Reported below is one T cell receptor beta chain. Antigen specificity is unknown. TCRdb processed the 5' RACE reads anew with MiXCR; each CDR3 protein has one entry. The sample lists some 1,700,000 distinct CDR3 sequences, roughly 35% seen once, with roughly 0.3% in the top ten. This sample is part of a study of identical twins. Study-level results: Out-of-frame alpha sequences common to twins exhibited an excess of low generation probability.

V was clipped by 0 bases and J by 2 bases, with 11 bases between them. The CDR3 covers 16 residues. Germline V lookup: CDR1 LNHNV, CDR2 YYDKDF (reference sequence). The source material was cord blood. This TCR was sampled from a newborn girl in good health. V usage is TRBV15 and J usage is TRBJ1-3; no firm D call. CDR3 nucleotides: TGTGCCACCAGCAGAGATCGACAAAGAACTGGAAACACCATATATTTT. Its protein is CATSRDRQRTGNTIYF.